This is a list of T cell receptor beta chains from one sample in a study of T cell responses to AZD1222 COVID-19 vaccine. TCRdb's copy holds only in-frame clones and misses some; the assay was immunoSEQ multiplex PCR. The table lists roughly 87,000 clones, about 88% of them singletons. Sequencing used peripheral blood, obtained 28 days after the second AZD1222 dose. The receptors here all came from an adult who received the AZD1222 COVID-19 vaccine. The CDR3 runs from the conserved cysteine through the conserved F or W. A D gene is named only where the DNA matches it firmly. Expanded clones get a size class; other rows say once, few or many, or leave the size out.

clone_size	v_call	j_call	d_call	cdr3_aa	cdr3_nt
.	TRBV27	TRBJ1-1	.	CATRGNTEAFF	TGTGCCACACGAGGGAACACTGAAGCTTTCTTT
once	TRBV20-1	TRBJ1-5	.	CSASPGRSNQPQHF	TGCAGTGCTAGTCCGGGACGTAGCAATCAGCCCCAGCATTTT
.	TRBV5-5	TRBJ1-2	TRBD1	CASSPRVGQGGYGYTF	TGTGCCAGCAGCCCCCGCGTCGGCCAGGGGGGCTATGGCTACACCTTC
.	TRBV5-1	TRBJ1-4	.	CASSLEGGEKLFF	TGCGCCAGCAGCTTGGAAGGGGGTGAAAAACTGTTTTTT
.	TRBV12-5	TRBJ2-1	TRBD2	CASGGTSAVTRQFF	TGTGCTAGTGGCGGGACTAGCGCCGTAACCCGGCAGTTCTTC
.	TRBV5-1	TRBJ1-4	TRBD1	CASSRLGGTGNEKLFF	TGCGCCAGCAGCCGCCTGGGCGGGACAGGGAACGAAAAACTGTTTTTT
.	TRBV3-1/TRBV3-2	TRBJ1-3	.	CASSRDGSGNTIYF	TGTGCCAGCAGCCGAGACGGCTCTGGAAACACCATATATTTT
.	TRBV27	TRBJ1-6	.	CASSSISGTTWSPLHF	TGTGCCAGCAGTTCAATATCCGGGACAACATGGTCACCCCTCCACTTT
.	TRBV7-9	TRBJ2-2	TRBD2	CASSRNSGGGTGELFF	TGTGCCAGCAGCCGAAACAGCGGGGGCGGCACCGGGGAGCTGTTTTTT
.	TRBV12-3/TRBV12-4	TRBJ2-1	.	CASLHSRDEQFF	TGTGCCAGCCTACACTCGCGGGATGAGCAGTTCTTC
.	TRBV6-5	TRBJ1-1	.	CASRGVTEAFF	TGTGCCAGCAGAGGGGTAACTGAAGCTTTCTTT
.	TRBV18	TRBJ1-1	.	CASSPQGTNTEAFF	TGTGCCAGCTCACCTCAGGGGACGAACACTGAAGCTTTCTTT
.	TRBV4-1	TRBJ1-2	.	CASSQLGDRHNYGYTF	TGCGCCAGCAGCCAATTAGGAGACAGGCATAACTATGGCTACACCTTC
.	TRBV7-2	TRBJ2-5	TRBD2	CASSFGGGPEETQYF	TGTGCCAGCAGCTTTGGCGGGGGGCCCGAAGAGACCCAGTACTTC
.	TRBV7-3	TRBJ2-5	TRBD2	CASSLTSGSGAAQETQYF	TGTGCCAGCAGCTTAACAAGCGGTAGCGGGGCCGCCCAAGAGACCCAGTACTTC
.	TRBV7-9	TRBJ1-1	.	CASSPTPGKRVMNTEAFF	TGTGCCAGCAGCCCCACTCCGGGAAAGAGGGTGATGAACACTGAAGCTTTCTTT
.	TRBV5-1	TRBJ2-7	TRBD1	CASSETGTGGLEQYF	TGCGCCAGCAGCGAGACCGGGACAGGGGGCCTCGAGCAGTACTTC
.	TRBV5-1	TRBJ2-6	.	CASSLGGSGANVLTF	TGCGCCAGCAGCTTGGGGGGCTCTGGGGCCAACGTCCTGACTTTC